This entry lists 26 T cell receptor beta chains sequenced from one sample in a study of CXCR3-negative and CXCR3-positive naive CD8 T cells. Their specific antigens are unknown. Study results and caveats: Comparison of naive cells showed more hydrophobic TRB CDR3s in CXCR3-positive than in CXCR3-negative naive cells.

TRB cDNA libraries were made by UMI-labeled 5' RACE. TCRdb reworked the 5' RACE reads into one entry per CDR3 protein, no DNA. The sample table includes several thousand distinct CDR3 sequences. Sequencing was carried out using naive CXCR3+ CD8+ T cells from blood. Subset noted: CD45RO-CCR7+CD27+CD95- naive CD8+ T cells expressing CXCR3 (TNR3+). All receptors derive from a human donor in good health. Some clones in this sample may be carry-over from other donors' samples.

This chain connects TRBV4-1 to TRBJ2-1. CDR3 length: 14 amino acids. In germline, CDR1 is MGHRA, CDR2 YSYEKL. CDR3 loop: CASSQMDGYNEQFF.

Judged by frequency, this clonotype is medium-sized. The chain joins TRBV5-1 to TRBJ2-1; TCRdb names TRBD2, which stays unverified in the absence of DNA. This CDR3 contains 16 residues. CDR1 and CDR2 from the germline V gene are SGHRS and YFSETQ. The CDR3 here is CASSLEISGSVNEQFF. The variable domain in full, with the rest retrieved from reference TRBV5-1 and TRBJ2-1, is KAGVTQTPRYLIKTRGQQVTLSCSPISGHRSVSWYQQTPGQGLQFLFEYFSETQRNKGNFPGRFSGRQFSNSRSEMNVSTLELGDSALYLCASSLEISGSVNEQFFGPGTRLTVL.

CDR3 loop: CASSYSHRGTDTQYF. This chain joins TRBV6-2 or TRBV6-3 and TRBJ2-3; with no DNA, the TCRdb D assignment of TRBD1 cannot be verified. This CDR3 is built from 15 residues. Germline V lookup: CDR1 MNHEY, CDR2 SVGEGT.

Considering frequency, this clonotype is medium-sized. The J gene is TRBJ1-1, the V gene TRBV4-2; TCRdb's D call, TRBD1, is unchecked because there is no DNA. The CDR3 has 13 amino acids. Germline V lookup: CDR1 LGHNA, CDR2 YNFKEQ. The CDR3 loop is CASSQAQGSEAFF.

The chain uses TRBV11-3 and TRBJ2-1; TCRdb indicates TRBD2, and absent DNA this call remains unverified. Germline loops: CDR1 SGHNT, CDR2 YENEEA. This CDR3 has 16 amino acids. This CDR3 reads CASSPPGSGVYNEQFF. The full variable domain, with the rest looked up from reference TRBV11-3 and TRBJ2-1, is EAGVVQSPRYKIIEKKQPVAFWCNPISGHNTLYWYLQNLGQGPELLIRYENEEAVDDSQLPKDRFSAERLKGVDSTLKIQPAELGDSAVYLCASSPPGSGVYNEQFFGPGTRLTVL.

This clonotype is called medium-sized (0.01 to 0.1%) based on its frequency. The V and J genes are TRBV7-9 and TRBJ2-1. Germline CDR1 and CDR2: SEHNR and FQNEAQ (reference sequence). This CDR3 comprises 16 residues. The CDR3 sequence: CASSSTTVSSYNEQFF.

The chain carries TRBV7-9 and TRBJ1-1. The CDR3 has 12 amino acids. Germline loops: CDR1 SEHNR, CDR2 FQNEAQ (reference sequence). CDR3 residues: CASSRANTEAFF. The entire variable domain, with the rest obtained from reference TRBV7-9 and TRBJ1-1, is as follows: DTGVSQNPRHKITKRGQNVTFRCDPISEHNRLYWYRQTLGQGPEFLTYFQNEAQLEKSRLLSDRFSAERPKGSFSTLEIQRTEQGDSAMYLCASSRANTEAFFGQGTRLTVV.

This chain uses TRBV7-3 with TRBJ2-7; the TCRdb call, TRBD2, lacks DNA for checking. The CDR3 length is 13 residues. The V gene's germline CDR1 is SGHTA and CDR2 FQGTGA. Here the CDR3 reads CASSLGGGAEQYF.

In terms of frequency, this clonotype is medium-sized. The chain is built from TRBV7-8 and TRBJ2-7. CDR1 and CDR2 from the germline V gene are SGHVS and FQNEAQ. There are 14 residues in the CDR3. CDR3 sequence reads: CASSLELDQYEQYF.

The V call is TRBV29-1, the J call TRBJ2-1. This CDR3 is 13 amino acids long. Germline V gene lookup returns CDR1 SQVTM and CDR2 ANQGSEA. The CDR3 loop is CSVKDHSYNEQFF.

According to its frequency, this clonotype is medium-sized (0.01 to 0.1%). The V and J genes are TRBV20-1 and TRBJ2-3; lacking DNA, the TRBD2 call made by TCRdb goes unchecked. Germline lookup yields CDR1 DFQATT and CDR2 SNEGSKA (reference sequence). The CDR3 length is 16 residues. CDR3: CSAEDSSGRATDTQYF.

Considering frequency, this clonotype is medium-sized. The gene calls are TRBV14 and TRBJ1-5; TCRdb picks TRBD1, but there is no DNA to check that call. This CDR3 is 14 amino acids long. Looked up from germline, CDR1 is SGHDN and CDR2 is FVKESK. CDR3 sequence: CASSQGQGYQPQHF.

This clonotype counts as medium-sized by frequency. V is TRBV10-3 and J is TRBJ2-5; the TCRdb D gene call, TRBD2, has no DNA to confirm it. Per the germline V gene, CDR1 is ENHRY and CDR2 is SYGVKD. There are 14 residues in the CDR3. The CDR3 region is CAISEFGGAETQYF.

Frequency places this clonotype as medium-sized. This chain links TRBV21-1 with TRBJ1-1. TRBV21-1 is a documented pseudogene. This CDR3 spans 18 amino acids. CDR3 in amino acids: CASSKFHPRGILHTEAFF.

By frequency, this clonotype registers medium-sized. The chain joins TRBV29-1 to TRBJ2-1; TCRdb selects TRBD2, and the lack of DNA leaves this call unchecked. CDR1 is SQVTM and CDR2 is ANQGSEA in the germline V gene. There are 14 residues in the CDR3. CDR3 residues: CSVERERTYNEQFF.

This clonotype is medium-sized by frequency. The gene calls are TRBV19 and TRBJ2-3; TCRdb calls TRBD1, which cannot be checked without DNA. The CDR3 contains 14 residues. Germline V gene data show CDR1 as LNHDA and CDR2 as SQIVND (reference sequence). The CDR3 loop reads CASSITGGTDTQYF.

The chain carries TRBV7-3 and TRBJ2-1. CDR3 length: 12 residues. The germline CDR1 and CDR2 sequences are SGHTA and FQGTGA. CDR3 amino acids: CASSIPGHEQFF.

This clonotype is identified as medium-sized from frequency. The V gene is TRBV6-6, the J gene TRBJ2-5; TCRdb gives TRBD1 as the D gene, but with no DNA this cannot be confirmed. This CDR3 region has 14 residues. Germline V gene lookup returns CDR1 MNHNY and CDR2 SVGAGI (reference sequence). This CDR3 reads CASSNLDRGETQYF.

The rearrangement uses TRBV28 and TRBJ2-1; the TCRdb D gene call, TRBD2, has no DNA to confirm it. The CDR3 is 12 amino acids. From germline, CDR1 is MDHEN and CDR2 SYDVKM. CDR3 sequence reads: CASSYSGNEQFF. The full variable domain, its missing parts supplied by reference TRBV28 and TRBJ2-1, is DVKVTQSSRYLVKRTGEKVFLECVQDMDHENMFWYRQDPGLGLRLIYFSYDVKMKEKGDIPEGYSVSREKKERFSLILESASTNQTSMYLCASSYSGNEQFFGPGTRLTVL.

This clonotype is called medium-sized based on its frequency. The V and J genes are TRBV6-5 and TRBJ2-7; TCRdb proposes TRBD2, but this gene call is untestable without DNA. The CDR3 has 12 amino acids. Germline CDR1 and CDR2: MNHEY and SVGAGI. Here the CDR3 reads CATRTSGYEQYF.

This clonotype ranks as medium-sized in terms of frequency. CDR3: CASAGGNTEAFF. The chain links TRBV7-6 to TRBJ1-1. The CDR3 has 12 amino acids. The germline V gene encodes CDR1 SGHVS and CDR2 FNYEAQ.

This clonotype is labeled medium-sized based on frequency. The CDR3 is CASSIPWRAGDEQFF. This chain joins TRBV19 and TRBJ2-1; the D call of TRBD2 rests on TCRdb alone, since no DNA is present to check it. Germline CDR1 and CDR2: LNHDA and SQIVND (reference sequence). The length of the CDR3 is 15 residues.

This clonotype registers large by frequency. The rearrangement joins TRBV25-1 to TRBJ2-3. The CDR3 is 15 amino acids. The V gene's germline CDR1 is MGHDK and CDR2 SYGVNS. The CDR3 loop is CASSEYELATDTQYF.

This sequence joins TRBV4-1 and TRBJ1-5; the TCRdb D gene call, TRBD1, has no DNA to confirm it. This CDR3 comprises 16 residues. The germline gives CDR1 MGHRA, CDR2 YSYEKL. CDR3 loop: CASSQSPSLGNQPQHF.

The CDR3 here is CASSYTGGNRYNEQFF. The chain links TRBV6-6 to TRBJ2-1; TCRdb indicates TRBD1, and absent DNA this call remains unverified. The CDR3 length is 16 residues. Germline V gene sequence: CDR1 MNHNY, CDR2 SVGAGI (reference sequence).

Measured by frequency, this clonotype is medium-sized (0.01 to 0.1%). V gene TRBV29-1 combines with J gene TRBJ2-3. The CDR3 loop spans 12 amino acids. Per the germline V gene, CDR1 is SQVTM and CDR2 is ANQGSEA. CDR3 region: CSVDIWADTQYF.